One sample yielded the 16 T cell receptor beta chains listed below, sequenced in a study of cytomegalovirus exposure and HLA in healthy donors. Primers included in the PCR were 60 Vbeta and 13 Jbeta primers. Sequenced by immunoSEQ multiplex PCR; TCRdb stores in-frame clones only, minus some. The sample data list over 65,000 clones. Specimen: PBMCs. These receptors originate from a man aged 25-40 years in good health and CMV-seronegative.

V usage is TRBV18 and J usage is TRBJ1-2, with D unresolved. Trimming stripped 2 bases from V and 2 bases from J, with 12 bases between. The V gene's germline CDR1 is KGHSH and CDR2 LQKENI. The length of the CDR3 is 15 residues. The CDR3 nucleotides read TGTGCCAGCTCACCAGGGCAACCCCGCAACTATGGCTACACCTTC. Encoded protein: CASSPGQPRNYGYTF. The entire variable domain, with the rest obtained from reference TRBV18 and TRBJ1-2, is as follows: NAGVMQNPRHLVRRRGQEARLRCSPMKGHSHVYWYRQLPEEGLKFMVYLQKENIIDESGMPKERFSAEFPKEGPSILRIQQVVRGDSAAYFCASSPGQPRNYGYTFGSGTRLTVV.

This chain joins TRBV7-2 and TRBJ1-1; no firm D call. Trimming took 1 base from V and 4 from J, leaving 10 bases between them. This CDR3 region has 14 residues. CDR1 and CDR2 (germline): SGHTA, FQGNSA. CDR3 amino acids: CASSLGGRSTEAFF. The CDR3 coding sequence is TGTGCCAGCAGCTTAGGAGGTAGGAGCACTGAAGCTTTCTTT.

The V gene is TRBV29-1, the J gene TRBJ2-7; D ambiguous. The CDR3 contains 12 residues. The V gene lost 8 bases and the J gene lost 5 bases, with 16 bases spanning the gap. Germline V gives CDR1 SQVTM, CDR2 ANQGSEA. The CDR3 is CSLRSYDHEQYF. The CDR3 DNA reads TGCAGCCTAAGATCGTACGATCACGAGCAGTACTTC.

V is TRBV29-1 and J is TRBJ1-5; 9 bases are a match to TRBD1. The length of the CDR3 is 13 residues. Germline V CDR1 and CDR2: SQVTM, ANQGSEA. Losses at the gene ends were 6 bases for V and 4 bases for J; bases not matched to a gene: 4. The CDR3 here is CSVSDRGNQPQHF. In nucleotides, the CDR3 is TGCAGCGTCTCGGACAGGGGAAATCAGCCCCAGCATTTT.

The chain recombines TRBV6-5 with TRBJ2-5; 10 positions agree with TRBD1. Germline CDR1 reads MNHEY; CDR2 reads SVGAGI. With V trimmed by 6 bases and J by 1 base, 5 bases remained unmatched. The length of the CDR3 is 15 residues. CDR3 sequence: CASRRDRGIQETQYF. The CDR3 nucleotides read TGTGCCAGCAGACGGGACAGGGGCATCCAAGAGACCCAGTACTTC.

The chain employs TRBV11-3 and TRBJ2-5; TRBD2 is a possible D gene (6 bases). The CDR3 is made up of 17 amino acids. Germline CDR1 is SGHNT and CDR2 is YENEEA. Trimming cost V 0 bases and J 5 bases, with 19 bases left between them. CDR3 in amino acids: CASSLDRGGNRRETQYF. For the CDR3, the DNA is TGTGCCAGCAGCTTAGATCGGGGCGGGAACAGGCGGGAGACCCAGTACTTC.

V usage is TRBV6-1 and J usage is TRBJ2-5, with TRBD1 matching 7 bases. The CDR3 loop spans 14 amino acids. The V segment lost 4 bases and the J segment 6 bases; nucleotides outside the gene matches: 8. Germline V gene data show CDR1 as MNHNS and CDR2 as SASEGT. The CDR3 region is CASSALQGRQTQYF. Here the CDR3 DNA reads TGTGCCAGCAGTGCTCTACAGGGGCGACAGACCCAGTACTTC.

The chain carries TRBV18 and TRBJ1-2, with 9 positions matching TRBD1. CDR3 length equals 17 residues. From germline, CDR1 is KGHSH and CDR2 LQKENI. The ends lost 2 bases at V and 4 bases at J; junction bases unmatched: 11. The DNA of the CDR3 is TGTGCCAGCTCACCATTGGCCCCGCGGACAGGGGCCTATGGCTACACCTTC. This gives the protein CASSPLAPRTGAYGYTF.

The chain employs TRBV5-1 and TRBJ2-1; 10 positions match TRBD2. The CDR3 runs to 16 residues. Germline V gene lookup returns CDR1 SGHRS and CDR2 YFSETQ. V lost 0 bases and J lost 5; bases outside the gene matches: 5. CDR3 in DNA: TGCGCCAGCAGCTTGGGGGGAGCGGGAGGGCACAATGAGCAGTTCTTC. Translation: CASSLGGAGGHNEQFF.

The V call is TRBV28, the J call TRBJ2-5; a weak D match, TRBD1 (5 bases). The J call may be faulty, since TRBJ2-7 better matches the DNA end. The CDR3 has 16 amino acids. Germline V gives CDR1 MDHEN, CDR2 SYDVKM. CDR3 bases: TGTGCCAGCAGTTTGACCACATCACAGGCAAAGTACGAGCAGTACTTC. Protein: CASSLTTSQAKYEQYF.

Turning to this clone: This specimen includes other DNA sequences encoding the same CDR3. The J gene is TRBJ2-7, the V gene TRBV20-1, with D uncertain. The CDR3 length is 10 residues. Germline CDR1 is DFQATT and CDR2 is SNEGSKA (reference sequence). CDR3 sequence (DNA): TGCAGCGCCGGGTCATACGAGCAGTACTTC. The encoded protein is CSAGSYEQYF.

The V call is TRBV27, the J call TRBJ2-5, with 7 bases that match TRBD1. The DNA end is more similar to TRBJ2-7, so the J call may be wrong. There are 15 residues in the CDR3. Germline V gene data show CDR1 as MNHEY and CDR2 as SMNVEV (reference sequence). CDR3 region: CASITPGQRAYEQYF. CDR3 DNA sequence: TGTGCCAGTATTACTCCGGGACAGAGAGCCTACGAGCAGTACTTC.

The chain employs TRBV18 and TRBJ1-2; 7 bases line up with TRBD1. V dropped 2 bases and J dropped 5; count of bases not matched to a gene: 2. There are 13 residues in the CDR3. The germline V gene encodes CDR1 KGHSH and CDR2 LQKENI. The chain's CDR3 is CASSPGTAYGYTF. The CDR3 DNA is TGTGCCAGCTCACCAGGGACAGCATATGGCTACACCTTC.

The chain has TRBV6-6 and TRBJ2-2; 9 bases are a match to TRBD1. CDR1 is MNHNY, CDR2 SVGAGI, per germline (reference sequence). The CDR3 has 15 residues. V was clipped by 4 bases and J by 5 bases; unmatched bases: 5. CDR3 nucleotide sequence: TGTGCCAGCAGTTGGTACGGACAGGGGACCGGGGAGCTGTTTTTT. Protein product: CASSWYGQGTGELFF.

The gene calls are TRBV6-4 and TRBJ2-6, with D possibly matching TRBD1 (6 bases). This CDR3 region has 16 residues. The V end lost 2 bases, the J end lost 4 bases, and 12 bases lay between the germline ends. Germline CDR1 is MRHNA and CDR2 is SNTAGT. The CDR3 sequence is CASSDTTGSGANVLTF. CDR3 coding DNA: TGTGCCAGCAGTGACACCACAGGGAGCGGGGCCAACGTCCTGACTTTC.

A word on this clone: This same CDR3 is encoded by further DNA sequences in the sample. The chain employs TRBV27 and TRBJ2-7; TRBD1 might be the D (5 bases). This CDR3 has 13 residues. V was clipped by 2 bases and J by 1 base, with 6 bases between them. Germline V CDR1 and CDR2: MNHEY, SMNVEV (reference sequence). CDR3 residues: CASSLRGSYEQYF. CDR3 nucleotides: TGTGCCAGCAGTTTAAGGGGTTCCTACGAGCAGTACTTC.